The present T cell receptor beta chain was sequenced within a study of cytomegalovirus exposure and HLA in healthy donors. Study-level results: CMV serostatus was the only immune exposure information that was available. Presence/absence analysis assumed near-uniform sequencing depth across donors.

Germline V gives CDR1 MNHEY, CDR2 SMNVEV (reference sequence). Trimming took off 1 base at V and 0 bases at J, with 10 bases between the two ends. The CDR3 totals 15 residues. Amplification used 60 Vbeta primers and 13 Jbeta primers. TCRdb's table, derived via immunoSEQ multiplex PCR, lists solely in-frame clones and lacks some. The table has 130,000 or so clones, roughly 76% seen once. Worth noting for this clone: Its antigen is unidentified.

This receptor was obtained from a young man in good health and CMV-seronegative. This chain links TRBV27 with TRBJ2-7; possibly TRBD1 for D (6 bases). The sequencing input was PBMCs. In DNA, the CDR3 is TGTGCCAGCAGTTTATGGGCAGGGGTCTCCTACGAGCAGTACTTC. Translated: CASSLWAGVSYEQYF.